The rows below give T cell receptor beta chains drawn from one sample of a study of T cells in narcolepsy. TCRdb's copy holds only in-frame clones and misses some; the assay was immunoSEQ multiplex PCR. Among 24,000 or so clones listed, almost 85% were seen once. Input material: CD45RA- memory CD4+ T cells from PBMCs. The source is a human donor with narcolepsy. Each CDR3 is given with its conserved first and last residue. The order of the fields is CDR3 protein, D gene, V gene, J gene. D genes are given only for firm matches.

CDR3: CASSLKRGGQGYDTQYF
D: TRBD1
V: TRBV28
J: TRBJ2-3

CDR3: CAISGTGDSNQPQHF
D: TRBD1
V: TRBV10-3
J: TRBJ1-5

CDR3: CASSLSPASYEQYF
D: .
V: TRBV11-3
J: TRBJ2-7

CDR3: CASSPGAGSRRKSSYEQYF
D: .
V: TRBV5-1
J: TRBJ2-7

CDR3: CASSARVAAGELFF
D: .
V: TRBV7-8
J: TRBJ2-2

CDR3: CASSFGSVPQHF
D: .
V: TRBV7-2
J: TRBJ1-5

CDR3: CASNPGTAHGYTF
D: TRBD1
V: TRBV28
J: TRBJ1-2

CDR3: CASSFMRHNSPLHF
D: .
V: TRBV7-2
J: TRBJ1-6

CDR3: CASSQDRGATYEQYF
D: .
V: TRBV4-3
J: TRBJ2-7

CDR3: CASSPRAFF
D: .
V: TRBV3-1/TRBV3-2
J: TRBJ1-1

CDR3: CSGLAGASYNEQFF
D: TRBD2
V: TRBV29-1
J: TRBJ2-1

CDR3: CASSAQGSTQYF
D: .
V: TRBV7-2
J: TRBJ2-3

CDR3: CASRLRDRAYNEQFF
D: TRBD1
V: TRBV6-1
J: TRBJ2-1

CDR3: CASSRIPGQGVVSSPLHF
D: TRBD1
V: TRBV7-2
J: TRBJ1-6

CDR3: CASSSGQGFDVQYF
D: TRBD1
V: TRBV7-2
J: TRBJ2-4

CDR3: CASSSPGLAGTVGGYEQYF
D: TRBD2
V: TRBV5-4
J: TRBJ2-7

CDR3: CASSSSGSSYNEQFF
D: .
V: TRBV5-1
J: TRBJ2-1

CDR3: CASSGLAGGTGELFF
D: TRBD2
V: TRBV2
J: TRBJ2-2

CDR3: CASSLDWSSYEQYF
D: .
V: TRBV18
J: TRBJ2-7

CDR3: CASSPGFNTEAFF
D: .
V: TRBV7-9
J: TRBJ1-1

CDR3: CSTGPRKETQYF
D: .
V: TRBV29-1
J: TRBJ2-5

CDR3: CASSSHRDGIYPGANVLTF
D: .
V: TRBV11-2
J: TRBJ2-6

CDR3: CASSSEGQGDGNTIYF
D: TRBD1
V: TRBV7-9
J: TRBJ1-3

CDR3: CASSVHPSGELFF
D: .
V: TRBV9
J: TRBJ2-2

CDR3: CASSLETYTEAFF
D: .
V: TRBV11-2
J: TRBJ1-1

CDR3: CASSTGTSVIHEQYF
D: TRBD2
V: TRBV19
J: TRBJ2-7

CDR3: CASSLGDGGNTIYF
D: .
V: TRBV7-2
J: TRBJ1-3

CDR3: CASSQVAGVYNEQFF
D: TRBD2
V: TRBV4-3
J: TRBJ2-1

CDR3: CASSLPSSWGEQFF
D: .
V: TRBV14
J: TRBJ2-1

CDR3: CASSIGGTVSGQETQYF
D: TRBD1
V: TRBV19
J: TRBJ2-5

CDR3: CASSAHSGGMNTEAFF
D: .
V: TRBV25-1
J: TRBJ1-1

CDR3: CASSRPTGGKNEQFF
D: TRBD1
V: TRBV7-8
J: TRBJ2-1

CDR3: CASSHDRAEQYF
D: TRBD1
V: TRBV11-2
J: TRBJ2-7

CDR3: CASSQGTYQPQHF
D: .
V: TRBV27
J: TRBJ1-5

CDR3: CASHLGGINSNQPQHF
D: .
V: TRBV19
J: TRBJ1-5

CDR3: CASSIKGLAGGFEQYF
D: TRBD2
V: TRBV27
J: TRBJ2-7

CDR3: CASRITGAPETQYF
D: .
V: TRBV6-1
J: TRBJ2-5

CDR3: CASSPNAGTGSNYGYTF
D: TRBD1
V: TRBV7-3
J: TRBJ1-2

CDR3: CASSVGGSDEQFF
D: .
V: TRBV9
J: TRBJ2-1

CDR3: CASSGGRGLKETQYF
D: .
V: TRBV6-1
J: TRBJ2-5

CDR3: CASTPGVQETQYF
D: .
V: TRBV5-6
J: TRBJ2-5

CDR3: CASSSRQGAGAQPQHF
D: TRBD1
V: TRBV27
J: TRBJ1-5